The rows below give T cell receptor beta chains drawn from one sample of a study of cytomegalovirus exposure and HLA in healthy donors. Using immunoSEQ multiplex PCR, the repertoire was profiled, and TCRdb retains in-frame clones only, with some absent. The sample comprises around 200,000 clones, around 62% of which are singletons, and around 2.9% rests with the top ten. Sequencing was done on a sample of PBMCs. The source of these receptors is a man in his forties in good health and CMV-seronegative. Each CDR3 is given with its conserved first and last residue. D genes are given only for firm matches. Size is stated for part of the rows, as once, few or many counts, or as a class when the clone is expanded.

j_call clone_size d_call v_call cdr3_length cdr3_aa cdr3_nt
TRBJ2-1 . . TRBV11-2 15 CASSLEGLAQGEQFF TGTGCCAGCAGCTTAGAGGGACTCGCTCAGGGTGAGCAGTTCTTC
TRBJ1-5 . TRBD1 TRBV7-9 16 CSSSPDRVGSNQPQHF TGTTCCAGCAGCCCGGACAGGGTTGGGAGCAATCAGCCCCAGCATTTT
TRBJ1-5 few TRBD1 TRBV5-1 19 CASSTLQGRDNESNQPQHF TGCGCCAGCAGCACCTTACAGGGGCGGGACAACGAAAGCAATCAGCCCCAGCATTTT
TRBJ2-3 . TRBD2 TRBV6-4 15 CASSELAGGPDTQYF TGTGCCAGCAGTGAACTAGCGGGAGGGCCAGATACGCAGTATTTT
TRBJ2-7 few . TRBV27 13 CASSPLERPEQYF TGTGCCAGCAGCCCCTTAGAGCGTCCCGAGCAGTACTTC
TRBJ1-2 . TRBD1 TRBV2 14 CASSTTGGSVGYTF TGTGCCAGCAGTACGACAGGGGGCTCGGTCGGCTACACCTTC
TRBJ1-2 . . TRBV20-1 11 CSARAGEGYTF TGCAGTGCTAGAGCAGGGGAAGGCTACACCTTC
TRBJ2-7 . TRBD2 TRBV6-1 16 CASSELGGGAPYEQYF TGTGCCAGCAGTGAATTAGGCGGGGGGGCCCCCTACGAGCAGTACTTC
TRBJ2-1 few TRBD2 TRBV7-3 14 CASSLGLAFDEQFF TGTGCCAGCAGCTTGGGACTAGCGTTCGATGAGCAGTTCTTC
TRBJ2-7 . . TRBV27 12 CASSPGVREQYF TGTGCCAGCAGTCCCGGGGTGCGGGAGCAGTACTTC
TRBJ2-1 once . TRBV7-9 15 CSSVGQRSSYNEQFF TGTTCCAGCGTCGGGCAGCGGAGCTCCTACAATGAGCAGTTCTTC
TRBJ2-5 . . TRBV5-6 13 CASSRERRETQYF TGTGCCAGCAGCCGGGAGAGGCGCGAGACCCAGTACTTC
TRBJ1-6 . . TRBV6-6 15 CASSPPGTRGSPLHF TGTGCCAGCAGCCCCCCCGGGACAAGGGGATCACCCCTCCACTTT
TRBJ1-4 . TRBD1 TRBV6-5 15 CASSYSGTDNEKLFF TGTGCCAGCAGTTACTCCGGGACAGATAATGAAAAACTGTTTTTT
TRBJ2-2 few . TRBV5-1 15 CASSSATGATGELFF TGCGCCAGCAGTAGCGCGACAGGAGCTACCGGGGAGCTGTTTTTT
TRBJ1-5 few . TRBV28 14 CASSPQGSNQPQHF TGTGCCAGCAGTCCACAGGGAAGCAATCAGCCCCAGCATTTT
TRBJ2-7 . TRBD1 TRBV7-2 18 CASSLRVVNQGASYEQYF TGTGCCAGCAGCTTACGAGTTGTGAATCAGGGGGCATCCTACGAGCAGTACTTC
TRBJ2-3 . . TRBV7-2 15 CASSLQGSHTGTQYF TGTGCCAGCAGCTTACAGGGCTCCCACACAGGTACGCAGTATTTT
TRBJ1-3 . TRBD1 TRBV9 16 CASSPNRGHSGNTIYF TGTGCCAGCAGCCCCAACAGGGGGCATTCTGGAAACACCATATATTTT
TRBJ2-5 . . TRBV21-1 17 CASSIWNSRGISETQYF TGTGCCAGCAGCATCTGGAATTCGCGGGGGATCTCGGAGACCCAGTACTTC
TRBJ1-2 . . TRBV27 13 CASSKQGNYGYTF TGTGCCAGCAGTAAACAGGGAAACTATGGCTACACCTTC
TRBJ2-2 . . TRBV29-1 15 CSVEDTGTRTGELFF TGCAGCGTTGAAGATACGGGGACAAGGACCGGGGAGCTGTTTTTT
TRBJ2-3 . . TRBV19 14 CASSWAQSTDTQYF TGTGCCAGTAGTTGGGCCCAATCCACAGATACGCAGTATTTT
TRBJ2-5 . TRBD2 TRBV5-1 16 CASSLSLAGGQETQYF TGCGCCAGCAGCTTGAGTCTAGCGGGAGGCCAAGAGACCCAGTACTTC
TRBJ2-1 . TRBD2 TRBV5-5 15 CASSPTRTSGREQFF TGTGCCAGCAGCCCCACTCGGACTAGCGGGAGAGAGCAGTTCTTC
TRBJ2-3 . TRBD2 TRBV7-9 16 CASSLALAGVSDTQYF TGTGCCAGCAGCTTAGCGTTAGCGGGAGTCTCAGATACGCAGTATTTT
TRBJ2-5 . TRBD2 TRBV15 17 CATSRGSSGGSQETQYF TGTGCCACCAGCAGAGGGTCTAGCGGGGGATCTCAAGAGACCCAGTACTTC
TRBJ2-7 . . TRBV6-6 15 CASSYSTGSSYEQYF TGTGCCAGCAGTTACTCCACAGGGTCTTCCTACGAGCAGTACTTC
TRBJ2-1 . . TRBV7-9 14 CASSPRDTYNEQFF TGTGCCAGCAGCCCCCGGGACACTTACAATGAGCAGTTCTTC
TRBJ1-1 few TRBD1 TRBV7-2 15 CASSLAPQGITEAFF TGTGCCAGCAGCTTAGCCCCACAGGGGATAACTGAAGCTTTCTTT
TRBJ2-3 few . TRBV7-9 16 CASSLFGDSSTDTQYF TGTGCCAGCAGCTTATTTGGAGACAGTAGCACAGATACGCAGTATTTT
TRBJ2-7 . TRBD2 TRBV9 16 CASSVAGSGRAGEQYF TGTGCCAGCAGCGTAGCTGGTAGCGGGAGGGCGGGAGAGCAGTACTTC
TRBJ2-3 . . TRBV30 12 CAWRRAADTQYF TGTGCCTGGAGGAGGGCGGCAGATACGCAGTATTTT
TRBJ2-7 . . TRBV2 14 CASKLQVNSYEQYF TGTGCCAGCAAATTACAGGTAAACTCCTACGAGCAGTACTTC
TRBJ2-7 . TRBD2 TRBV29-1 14 CSVRTSGSNHEQYF TGCAGCGTCCGGACTAGCGGGAGTAACCACGAGCAGTACTTC
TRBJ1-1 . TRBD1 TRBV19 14 CATTGARRNTEAFF TGTGCCACCACAGGGGCGCGGAGGAACACTGAAGCTTTCTTT
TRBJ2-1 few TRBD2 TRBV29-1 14 CSVAGLAGVYEQFF TGCAGCGTCGCGGGACTAGCGGGAGTTTACGAGCAGTTCTTC
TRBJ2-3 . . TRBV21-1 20 CASSRKRRLAGGPGGDTQYF TGTGCCAGCAGCAGAAAAAGGCGACTAGCGGGAGGGCCAGGTGGAGATACGCAGTATTTT